The text below deals with one T cell receptor beta chain. The data belong to a study of blood T cell repertoires in COVID-19. Turning to the study itself: The samples span acute and convalescent COVID-19 from the United States, Italy and Spain. PBMCs, B-cell-depleted T cells, or T cells were the source of the cDNA or gDNA that made up the material.

Germline V gene data show CDR1 as MNHEY and CDR2 as SMNVEV (reference sequence). CDR3 size: 15 residues. V lost 3 bases, J lost 7 bases, and 13 bases lay in between. Authors' analysis steps: Estimated nucleated cell counts came from reference gene primer amplification. Assay used: immunoSEQ multiplex PCR; TCRdb lists only in-frame clones, some missing. V, J and clone size are those of that table, while D and trimming were read from the DNA. The table has about 39,000 clones, around 96% seen once. This TCR was sampled from a human donor with active COVID-19. The donor label of this sample is uncertain. Sequencing was done on a sample of peripheral blood. V gene TRBV27 combines with J gene TRBJ1-6; TRBD1 is a possible D gene (5 bases). CDR3 coding DNA: TGTGCCAGCAGTTTGGCGGGACGAGGGAATTCACCCCTCCACTTT. It encodes CASSLAGRGNSPLHF.